This T cell receptor beta chain was sequenced during a study of cytomegalovirus exposure and HLA in healthy donors (dated by TCRdb to the late 2010s). Concerning the study at large: An earlier analysis of 587 of the donors reported about 260 Gb of sequence data and 90 million to 120 million unique TCR beta sequences obtained from approximately 180 million T cells. Class I and class II HLA loci were covered by the typing at four-digit resolution. The study aimed to test whether signatures of past pathogen exposure could be identified by cataloging public T cell receptors. To predict cytomegalovirus infection status, the study brought together high-throughput TCR immunosequencing, statistical association of individual TCRs with disease status, and machine learning. Of the 350 to 450 genotyped donors, around 81% fell in the genetic ancestry cluster associated with self-reported Caucasian donors. All discovery cohort repertoires had been generated on a single sequencing platform. The T cell repertoires of 666 subjects were profiled by immunosequencing and related to cytomegalovirus serostatus. To decide whether each TCR beta V gene segment behaved as functional or pseudogenic, an earlier analysis of nearly 600 of the donors relied on high-throughput TCR beta sequencing. A later genetic analysis took genome-wide SNP genotypes for about 65% of the roughly 670 donors and used that subset as a discovery cohort. In the later analysis, no new phenotypic data were used to find candidate immune exposures; instead, reliance was placed on TCR beta sequences and their occurrence across donors. About 330 gigabases of sequencing data and tens of millions of unique TCR sequences made up an early release that covered under 750 HLA-typed donors. On average, around 240,000 unique TCR beta nucleotide sequences were sequenced per donor among fewer than 500 genotyped donors of the cohort, with approximately 18% of those sequences being non-productive. To study patterns of TCR occurrence, a later analysis re-analyzed previously published TCR beta repertoires from just over 650 donors and added high-resolution HLA genotyping. Donor age, sex, ethnicity and CMV serostatus were compiled together with the repertoire data. A separate validation cohort of roughly 130 different subjects was used in addition to the roughly 620-subject first cohort. Typing coverage differed by locus: A, B, C, DRB1 and DQB1 were typed in roughly 620-640 donors, DQA1 in 522, DPA1 in 606, and DPB1 in 400 to 480. A handful of DR-DQ haplotypes were handled as single units for association and clustering because linkage in the cohort was strong.

Overall study results and their limits: When HLA alleles, especially DR and DQ, strongly co-occurred, TCR associations were difficult to assign to individual alleles. The authors suggested that the approach could potentially be generalized to other disease states and immunological phenotypes. An earlier analysis of approximately 590 of the donors showed that most TCR beta V segments appeared in productive rearrangements either about 90% or about 30% of the time, which broadly matched IMGT annotations. A later genetic analysis reported fewer N-insertions in productive TCRs among donors in an Asian-associated ancestry cluster than the roughly 650-donor mean. A later analysis found that TCR association rates varied across HLA loci, with DRB1 alleles showing the most associated TCRs and HLA-C alleles the fewest. An association between a missense DCLRE1C variant and V-gene and J-gene trimming of TCR beta chains was found in a later genetic analysis and replicated in an independent cohort. Specific HLA alleles were associated with roughly 17,000 TCR beta sequences at a false discovery rate of 0.05 in a later analysis. While some public TCRs were present in many individuals, most TCR sequences turned up only very rarely across donors. A total of around 150 TCR beta chains were listed by the study as associated with cytomegalovirus. A further reported finding was that TCR beta sequences accurately predicted the HLA-A and HLA-B alleles for most subjects in the first cohort. The classifier was reported to diagnose cytomegalovirus status with high specificity and sensitivity in both the original and validation cohorts. Sequencing depth was assumed to be roughly uniform across donors in the presence/absence analyses, though that assumption may not hold. A group of highly shared sequence variants was considered likely to be a technical artifact of the sequencing pipeline. Linkage disequilibrium might explain the correlated functional status among segregating V segments, but an unknown experimental factor could not be excluded. Compared with equally common non-associated chains, HLA-associated TCR beta chains in a later analysis were more clonally expanded and had lower generation probabilities. A later analysis reported that several top co-occurrence clusters appeared linked to parvovirus B19, influenza, CMV and Epstein-Barr virus. Only TCR beta chains were sequenced in this cohort, and the absence of alpha or paired-chain data limited detectable features. Because HLA typing was unavailable for some donors at each locus, only the typed subset was used in association tests. Most CMV-associated TCR beta chains appeared to be HLA-restricted in a later analysis, and the HLA associations seemed to be driven largely by CMV exposure. A few of the identified cytomegalovirus-associated TCR beta chains were confirmed in vitro to be specific for cytomegalovirus antigens. The only immune exposure information available for the cohort was CMV serostatus. Because counts were too low, around 17 rarely observed V segments, including chromosome 9 orphons, were left out of the earlier analysis of about 620 of the donors.

Libraries were prepared through the immunoSEQ multiplex PCR assay. For the multiplex PCR, a mixture combining 60 forward primers for TCR Vbeta segments and 13 reverse primers for TCR Jbeta segments was used. The CDR3 region of rearranged TCR beta genes was amplified from genomic DNA with a multiplex PCR assay. The Illumina HiSeq System was used to sequence the amplified TCR beta libraries as 87-base-pair reads. The study's processing was this. A later analysis tallied around 87 million unique TCR beta chains across the 550 to 850 repertoires, and about 10 million of those chains were shared by two or more donors. Raw reads were error-corrected and collapsed into unique sequences by a nearest-neighbor algorithm in which closely related sequences were merged to remove PCR and sequencing errors. V, D and J gene segments were assigned by aligning CDR3 sequences to IMGT reference sequences. For a sequence to be retained, at least a six-nucleotide match to both a V gene segment and a J gene segment was required. Rearrangements were classified as productive when the CDR3 lacked stop codons and remained in frame with V and J, and all other rearrangements were classified as non-productive. Following IMGT convention, CDR3 was defined as the stretch from the second conserved V-encoded cysteine up to the conserved J-encoded phenylalanine. The earlier analysis of about 590 of the donors excluded sequences that lacked an unambiguous match to a single V gene segment. An earlier analysis of several hundred of the donors called V segments functional above 56.7% productive rearrangements and segregating when the between-donor standard deviation exceeded 5%. A statistical classification framework was developed to diagnose cytomegalovirus status using the catalog of TCR beta chain sequences. V and J gene assignment, in a later analysis, came from comparing TCR nucleotide sequences with IMGT/GENE-DB human TR gene sequences. In a later analysis, CDR3 sequences and most-parsimonious VDJ recombination scenarios were assigned using the TCRdist pipeline. In a later analysis, each TCR beta chain was defined by its CDR3 amino acid sequence together with its V-gene family, and reads without a unique V-gene family were excluded. In a later analysis, 500 to 700 highly shared, low-generation-probability nucleotide sequences were removed to address suspected cross-contamination and a sequencing artifact. A later analysis calculated a clonal expansion index for each public chain from normalized within-repertoire ranks of inferred template counts. A later analysis computed generation probabilities with a VDJ recombination model fitted to out-of-frame rearrangements, and checked the results against IGoR. In a later analysis, TCR-TCR, TCR-HLA and TCR-CMV co-occurrence was scored with hypergeometric tests, and a repertoire-size bias correction was applied to TCR pairs. A later analysis estimated false discovery rates by permuting HLA or CMV assignments 20 times. In a later analysis, co-occurring TCRs were grouped using DBSCAN, with TCRdist sequence similarity added in when clustering inside HLA-allele-positive subsets. Co-occurrence clustering excluded repertoires with fewer than 30,000 or more than 120,000 public chains, plus five with anomalous nucleotide sharing. TCRdb re-hosts the immuneACCESS table, in-frame sequences only. Its copies lack some clones; in the studies checked, an unresolved V gene accounts for under half of them, and the cause for the rest is not known. D and trimming come from the DNA, and the V and J calls and clone size come from that table. The sample profile shows some 140,000 clones; around 79% of them were found once. Of the sample, approximately 2.8% is held by the ten largest clones.

Turning to this clone: The antigen it recognizes is unknown. No base quality values were provided; no much bigger clone lies one nucleotide off.

The cohort was made up of 650 to 700 healthy bone marrow donors. At the time of sampling, every cohort member was nominally healthy, though immune exposures that went unrecorded were likely present. The donor was CMV seronegative and was included in the group of a few hundred seronegative cohort members. A peripheral blood sample was provided by each donor, and peripheral blood mononuclear cells were used for TCR beta sequencing. The Qiagen DNeasy Blood Extraction Kit was used to extract genomic DNA from the blood cell samples. The source is a female donor in good health and CMV-seronegative. Input material: PBMCs.

The CDR3 in this case is CASSLGTASYNEQFF. The DNA is as follows: TGTGCCAGCAGTTTAGGGACAGCGAGCTACAATGAGCAGTTCTTC. The chain employs TRBV28 and TRBJ2-1; 7 central nucleotides agree with TRBD1. Trimming removed 2 bases from V and 3 bases from J; the gene matches leave 4 bases unexplained. Including cysteine and phenylalanine, the CDR3 has 15 amino acids. Here the CDR3 DNA is all that survives: 45 bases in frame from base 1. The germline V gene provides CDR1 MDHEN and CDR2 SYDVKM.